The entry below describes one T cell receptor beta chain. These data originate in a study of beta chain features in type 1 diabetes. Germline V gene lookup returns CDR1 SEHNR and CDR2 FQNEAQ (reference sequence). CDR3 length: 14 residues. The J segment lost 9 bases and the V segment lost 5 bases, leaving 8 bases of the junction unmatched. Reverse transcribing all isolated RNA meant expressed TCRB transcripts were sequenced. TCRdb keeps only in-frame clones here, not all; method: immunoSEQ multiplex PCR. The sample consists of under 550,000 clones, over 10% of them appearing once. The chain combines TRBV7-9 with TRBJ2-1, with 9 bases matching TRBD2. The sequencing sample was made of naive CD4+ T cells from blood. This TCR was recovered from a woman aged 18-30 years in good health. The CDR3 region is CASSLGLAEGEQFF. CDR3 DNA: TGTGCCAGCAGCCTGGGACTAGCAGAGGGTGAGCAGTTCTTC. The full variable domain, completed using reference TRBV7-9 and TRBJ2-1, is DTGVSQNPRHKITKRGQNVTFRCDPISEHNRLYWYRQTLGQGPEFLTYFQNEAQLEKSRLLSDRFSAERPKGSFSTLEIQRTEQGDSAMYLCASSLGLAEGEQFFGPGTRLTVL.